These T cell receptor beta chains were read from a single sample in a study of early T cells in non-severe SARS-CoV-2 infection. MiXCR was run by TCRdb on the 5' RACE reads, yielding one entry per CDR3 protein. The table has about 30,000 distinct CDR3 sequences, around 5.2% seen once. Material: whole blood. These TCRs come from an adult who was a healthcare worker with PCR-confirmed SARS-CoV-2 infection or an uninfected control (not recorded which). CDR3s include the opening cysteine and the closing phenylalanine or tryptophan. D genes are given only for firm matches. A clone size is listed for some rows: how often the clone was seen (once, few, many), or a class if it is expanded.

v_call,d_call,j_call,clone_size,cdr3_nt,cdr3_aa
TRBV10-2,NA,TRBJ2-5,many,TGCGCCAGCAAGACAGCGTCCCAAGAGACCCAGTACTTC,CASKTASQETQYF
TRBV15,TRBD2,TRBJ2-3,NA,TGTGCCACCAGCAGAGGCCCAATCGTAGCGGGATCGGCGACAGATACGCAGTATTTT,CATSRGPIVAGSATDTQYF
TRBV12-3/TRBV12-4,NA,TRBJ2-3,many,TGTGCCAGCAGTCTATTACTCACAGATACGCAGTATTTT,CASSLLLTDTQYF
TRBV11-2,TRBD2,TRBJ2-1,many,TGTGCCAGCAGCTTAGTACTAGCGGGCCGAAACAATGAGCAGTTCTTC,CASSLVLAGRNNEQFF
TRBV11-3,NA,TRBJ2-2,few,TGTGCCAGCTTCCGGGCGGGACGCACCGGGGAGCTGTTTTTT,CASFRAGRTGELFF
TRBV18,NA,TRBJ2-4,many,TGTGCCAGCTCACCAGGAGGTGGCGGAGACATTCAGTACTTC,CASSPGGGGDIQYF
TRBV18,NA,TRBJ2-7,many,TGTGCCAGCTCACCTTTCGTAAGTCGCACTAGCTCCTACGAGCAGTACTTC,CASSPFVSRTSSYEQYF
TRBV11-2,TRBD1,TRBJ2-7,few,TGTGCCAGCAGCTTGAGGAGGACAGGGGACTACGAGCAGTACTTC,CASSLRRTGDYEQYF
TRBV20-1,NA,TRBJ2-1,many,TGCAGTGCGGGGGGGCCCCGGAACGACTACAATGAGCAGTTCTTC,CSAGGPRNDYNEQFF
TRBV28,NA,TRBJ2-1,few,TGTGCCAGCAGTTCGATAGAAAACTACAATGAGCAGTTCTTC,CASSSIENYNEQFF
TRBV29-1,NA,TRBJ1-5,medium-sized,TGCAGCGTAGGCGTGGGTCCTAATAGCAATCAGCCCCAGCATTTT,CSVGVGPNSNQPQHF
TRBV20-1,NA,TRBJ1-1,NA,TGCAGTGCTAGGCAGGGACAATACACTGAAGCTTTCTTT,CSARQGQYTEAFF
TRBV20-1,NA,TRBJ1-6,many,TGCAGTGCTAGCCCGATCTCCTATAATTCACCCCTCCACTTT,CSASPISYNSPLHF
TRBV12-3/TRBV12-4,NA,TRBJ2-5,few,TGTGCCAGCAGTTTTACCGGTAGTAAAGAGACCCAGTACTTC,CASSFTGSKETQYF
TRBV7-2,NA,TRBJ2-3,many,TGTGCCAGCAGCTTCCAGGGAGGAGGTTCAGATACGCAGTATTTT,CASSFQGGGSDTQYF
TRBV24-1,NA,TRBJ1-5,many,TGTGCCACCAGTGATGCCGGGATTACAGGGAACCAGCCCCAGCATTTT,CATSDAGITGNQPQHF
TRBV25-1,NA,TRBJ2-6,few,TGTGCCAGCCTCGCACAGGGAACTGGGGCCAACGTCCTGACTTTC,CASLAQGTGANVLTF
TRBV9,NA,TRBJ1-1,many,TGTGCCAGCAGCGAGGACTCGAACACTGAAGCTTTCTTT,CASSEDSNTEAFF
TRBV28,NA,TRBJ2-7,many,TGTGCCAGCAACAGTAATTCCTACGAGCAGTACTTC,CASNSNSYEQYF
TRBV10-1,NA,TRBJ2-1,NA,TGCGCCAGCAGTGAAGGTATAGTACCCTACAATGAGCAGTTCTTC,CASSEGIVPYNEQFF
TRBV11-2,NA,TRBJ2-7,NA,TGTGCCAGCGGTTTTGCTTCCGAGCAGTACTTC,CASGFASEQYF
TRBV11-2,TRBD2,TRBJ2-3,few,TGTGCCAGCAGCTTAGGTGGACTAGCGGGAGTTCGAAGCACAGATACGCAGTATTTT,CASSLGGLAGVRSTDTQYF
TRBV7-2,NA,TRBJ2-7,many,TGTGCCAGCAGCTTAGAAACCACAGGGTTGAGCTCCTACGAGCAGTACTTC,CASSLETTGLSSYEQYF
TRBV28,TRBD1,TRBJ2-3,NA,TGTGCCAGCAGTCTCTCTATGGGCCGGACAGGGGTTGGCGGAATTAGCACAGATACGCAGTATTTT,CASSLSMGRTGVGGISTDTQYF
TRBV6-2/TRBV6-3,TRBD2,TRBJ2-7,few,TGTGCCAGCAGTTACTCGAGGACTAGCGGGAGGATATCCTACGAGCAGTACTTC,CASSYSRTSGRISYEQYF
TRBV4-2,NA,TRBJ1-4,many,TGTGCCAGCAGCCAGGCTACACGCGCTAAAGAAAAACTGTTTTTT,CASSQATRAKEKLFF
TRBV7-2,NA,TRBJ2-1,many,TGTGCCAGCAGCTTAGAAAGGCGTGATGGTGAGCAGTTCTTC,CASSLERRDGEQFF
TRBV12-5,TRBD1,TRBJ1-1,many,TGTGCTAGTGGTACTGGACAGGGAGTAACTGAAGCTTTCTTT,CASGTGQGVTEAFF
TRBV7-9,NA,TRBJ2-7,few,TGTGCCAGCAGCTCCGAACGAAGGGTCGAGCAGTACTTC,CASSSERRVEQYF
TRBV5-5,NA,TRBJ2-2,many,TGTGCCAGCAGCTTGAAATGGGGAACGGACCTAACCCCCGGGGAGCTGTTTTTT,CASSLKWGTDLTPGELFF
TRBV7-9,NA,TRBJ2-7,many,TGTGCCAGCAGCTTACTCCCAAGAGGGAAGGCCATCGTGCGGGAGCAGTACTTC,CASSLLPRGKAIVREQYF
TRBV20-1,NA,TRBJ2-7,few,TGCAGTGCTAGAGGGGGGCGGGACAACTGGGCCGCATCCTACGAGCAGTACTTC,CSARGGRDNWAASYEQYF